This is a list of T cell receptor beta chains from one sample in a study of cytomegalovirus exposure and HLA in healthy donors. Sequenced by immunoSEQ multiplex PCR; TCRdb stores in-frame clones only, minus some. The table includes about 150,000 clones, around 82% detected once. Sequenced sample: PBMCs. These receptors originate from a woman between 45 and 65 years old in good health and CMV-seropositive. The CDR3 runs from the conserved cysteine through the conserved F or W. Each record gives: clone size, V gene, J gene, D gene, CDR3 protein, CDR3 DNA. D genes are given only for firm matches. Rows give clone size only sometimes, using once, few, many, or a class for an expanded clone.

clone size: .
V gene: TRBV7-8
J gene: TRBJ2-3
D gene: TRBD1
CDR3 protein: CASSPPGQGGDTQYF
CDR3 DNA: TGTGCCAGCAGCCCTCCGGGACAGGGGGGAGATACGCAGTATTTT

clone size: few
V gene: TRBV6-1
J gene: TRBJ2-4
D gene: .
CDR3 protein: CASTAKNIQYF
CDR3 DNA: TGTGCCAGCACGGCCAAAAACATTCAGTACTTC

clone size: .
V gene: TRBV7-8
J gene: TRBJ1-1
D gene: TRBD1
CDR3 protein: CASSAGGQKAFF
CDR3 DNA: TGTGCCAGCAGCGCCGGGGGACAGAAAGCTTTCTTT

clone size: .
V gene: TRBV19
J gene: TRBJ2-3
D gene: .
CDR3 protein: CASSIGHREDTQYF
CDR3 DNA: TGTGCCAGTAGTATAGGTCACAGGGAAGATACGCAGTATTTT

clone size: .
V gene: TRBV6-5
J gene: TRBJ2-7
D gene: .
CDR3 protein: CASSYRSGYEQYF
CDR3 DNA: TGTGCCAGCAGTTACAGGAGTGGATACGAGCAGTACTTC

clone size: .
V gene: TRBV5-1
J gene: TRBJ2-3
D gene: TRBD2
CDR3 protein: CASSLGTSGGPVTQYF
CDR3 DNA: TGCGCCAGCAGCTTAGGGACTAGCGGGGGCCCCGTTACGCAGTATTTT

clone size: .
V gene: TRBV6-6
J gene: TRBJ1-2
D gene: .
CDR3 protein: CACYRAQGYTF
CDR3 DNA: TGTGCCTGTTACAGGGCCCAGGGCTACACCTTC

clone size: .
V gene: TRBV28
J gene: TRBJ1-6
D gene: .
CDR3 protein: CASSSTGSQVWGNSPLHF
CDR3 DNA: TGTGCCAGCAGCTCGACCGGGTCACAGGTTTGGGGTAATTCACCCCTCCACTTT

clone size: .
V gene: TRBV2
J gene: TRBJ1-1
D gene: TRBD1
CDR3 protein: CASSRSGTGGLEPKLFF
CDR3 DNA: TGTGCCAGCAGTCGCTCGGGGACAGGTGGACTAGAACCTAAACTTTTCTTT

clone size: .
V gene: TRBV4-3
J gene: TRBJ1-2
D gene: .
CDR3 protein: CASSQGGGVYGYTF
CDR3 DNA: TGCGCCAGCAGCCAAGGAGGAGGCGTCTATGGCTACACCTTC

clone size: .
V gene: TRBV5-1
J gene: TRBJ2-3
D gene: TRBD2
CDR3 protein: CASSFRASGSTDTQYF
CDR3 DNA: TGCGCCAGCAGCTTTAGGGCTAGCGGGAGCACAGATACGCAGTATTTT

clone size: .
V gene: TRBV5-6
J gene: TRBJ1-2
D gene: .
CDR3 protein: CASGSWGVGYGYTF
CDR3 DNA: TGTGCCAGCGGTTCGTGGGGCGTTGGCTATGGCTACACCTTC

clone size: .
V gene: TRBV2
J gene: TRBJ2-1
D gene: .
CDR3 protein: CASTLASYNEQFF
CDR3 DNA: TGTGCCAGCACTCTAGCGTCGTACAATGAGCAGTTCTTC

clone size: .
V gene: TRBV19
J gene: TRBJ2-3
D gene: TRBD1
CDR3 protein: CASTRQGVADTQYF
CDR3 DNA: TGTGCCAGTACAAGGCAGGGGGTCGCAGATACGCAGTATTTT

clone size: .
V gene: TRBV27
J gene: TRBJ1-3
D gene: .
CDR3 protein: CASRPSGSGNTIYF
CDR3 DNA: TGTGCCAGCAGACCATCCGGCTCTGGAAACACCATATATTTT

clone size: .
V gene: TRBV27
J gene: TRBJ2-7
D gene: TRBD2
CDR3 protein: CASRGLAIGEQYF
CDR3 DNA: TGTGCCAGCAGGGGACTAGCGATTGGCGAGCAGTACTTC

clone size: .
V gene: TRBV4-2
J gene: TRBJ1-2
D gene: .
CDR3 protein: CASSQGPSSGDRGYTF
CDR3 DNA: TGTGCCAGCAGCCAAGGCCCAAGTTCAGGGGACCGAGGCTACACCTTC